The clone carrying this T cell receptor beta chain showed up many times. What it recognizes is unknown. One end of the junction does not line up with germline, which may come from a read error. The sample comes from a study of molecular identifiers for immune sequencing clone quantification. General study results and limits: Under 1% of molecules in naive cells, but over 99% of effector molecules, belonged to clones above 20 RNA copies.

The CDR3 has 14 residues. Germline CDR1 SEHNR, CDR2 FQNEAQ (reference sequence). From the PCR reads, TCRdb called clonotypes with MiXCR, one entry per CDR3 protein. The sample has under 800,000 distinct CDR3 sequences, 25% seen once; the top ten hold 0.78%. This TCR came from a human donor in good health. Some libraries in this study had Jurkat cell RNA spiked in. Sequenced material: naive CD8+ T cells from blood, with Jurkat cell RNA spiked in. Subset meaning: FACS-sorted CD8+CD4-CCR7+CD45RA+ naive T cells. V is TRBV7-9 and J is TRBJ2-3, with a tentative D call TRBD2 (5 bases). This chain's CDR3 is CASSLAFGVDTQYF. The CDR3, as DNA: TGTGCCAGCAGCCTAGCCTTTGGTGTAGATACGCAGTATTTT.